This T cell receptor beta chain comes out of a study of shared clonotypes between healthy human individuals. Original handling: Junction-only sequences produced by ImmunoSEQ had no quality scores, so filtering differed. Repertoires were generated with immunoSEQ multiplex PCR, while TCRdb's copy carries only in-frame clones and drops some. V and J calls and clone size are those listed in that table; D and trimming were worked out from the DNA. Here the sample spans 500,000 or so clones, 95% to 96% being singletons. After removal of 7 bases from V and 5 bases from J, the junction contained 7 bases not matched to a gene. The CDR3 has 13 residues. Germline lookup yields CDR1 SQVTM and CDR2 ANQGSEA.

The chain joins TRBV29-1 to TRBJ1-5; 8 bases align to TRBD1. The TCR comes from a woman between 25 and 40 years old in good health. Material: naive CD4+ T cells sorted from blood. The subset denotes: CD45RA+ positively selected. DNA for the CDR3: TGCAGCGCATCACAGGGGGTAGATCAGCCCCAGCATTTT. As protein: CSASQGVDQPQHF.